Listed below are T cell receptor beta chains from one sample, sequenced in a study of T-cell memory formation after mild COVID-19. MiXCR, applied by TCRdb to the 5' RACE reads, yields one record per CDR3 protein. The table records 300,000 to 350,000 distinct CDR3 sequences, roughly an eighth of them present only once. The material sequenced was PBMCs or a T cell subset sorted from them (not recorded which). The receptor set was obtained from a man aged 18 to 35 who had mild COVID-19 (a few samples of this study predate the infection). Cell type and time point are not known. The CDR3 runs from the conserved cysteine through the conserved F or W. The D gene is left open where the match is weak. Size values are once, few and many counts, or a class for expanded clones, and some rows have none.

size	D	V	J	CDR3	DNA
few	TRBD1	TRBV6-2/TRBV6-3	TRBJ2-7	CASSSPGQGEYEQYF	TGTGCCAGCAGTTCTCCGGGACAGGGGGAATACGAGCAGTACTTC
-	TRBD1	TRBV15	TRBJ1-2	CATSRDRGRYIGYTF	TGTGCCACCAGCAGAGACAGGGGGCGATACATTGGCTACACCTTC
-	-	TRBV7-2	TRBJ2-4	CASSLSPSGIQYF	TGTGCCAGCAGCTTATCGCCCAGCGGGATTCAGTACTTC
-	TRBD2	TRBV7-2	TRBJ2-1	CASRSPGGGSYNEQFF	TGTGCCAGCAGATCCCCGGGGGGGGGCTCCTACAATGAGCAGTTCTTC
-	-	TRBV7-2	TRBJ2-3	CASSLVPAGHSSWFTDTQYF	TGTGCCAGCAGCTTAGTCCCTGCGGGACACTCGAGCTGGTTCACAGATACGCAGTATTTT
-	-	TRBV7-9	TRBJ2-2	CASSGMEFTGELFF	TGTGCCAGCAGCGGGATGGAATTCACCGGGGAGCTGTTTTTT
few	TRBD2	TRBV7-6	TRBJ2-5	CASSFSGVAETQYF	TGTGCCAGCAGCTTTAGCGGGGTGGCAGAGACCCAGTACTTC
-	-	TRBV6-5	TRBJ2-7	CASSYETGDEQYF	TGTGCCAGCAGTTACGAAACGGGGGACGAGCAGTACTTC
-	-	TRBV9	TRBJ2-5	CASSVRDVGAQETQYF	TGTGCCAGCAGCGTTCGAGATGTTGGAGCACAAGAGACCCAGTACTTC
-	TRBD1	TRBV30	TRBJ1-1	CALQGRYTEAFF	TGTGCACTACAGGGGAGGTACACTGAAGCTTTCTTT
few	-	TRBV19	TRBJ1-2	CASSIESGAGGYTF	TGTGCCAGTAGTATCGAGTCGGGGGCTGGTGGCTACACCTTC
few	-	TRBV18	TRBJ1-1	CASSPQQNTEAFF	TGTGCCAGCTCACCACAGCAGAACACTGAAGCTTTCTTT
-	TRBD2	TRBV6-6	TRBJ2-1	CASSYSIASSGGNEQFF	TGTGCCAGCAGTTACTCGATTGCGTCTAGCGGGGGAAATGAGCAGTTCTTC
few	TRBD2	TRBV7-2	TRBJ2-1	CASSLGGTSGNNEQFF	TGTGCCAGCAGCTTAGGGGGGACTAGCGGTAACAATGAGCAGTTCTTC
few	TRBD1	TRBV20-1	TRBJ2-7	CSAGTGGYEQYF	TGCAGTGCTGGGACAGGGGGTTACGAGCAGTACTTC
-	-	TRBV5-1	TRBJ2-6	CASSLEQAGANVLTF	TGCGCCAGCAGCTTGGAACAGGCTGGGGCCAACGTCCTGACTTTC
few	TRBD1	TRBV5-1	TRBJ1-2	CASSEPGQTYGYTF	TGCGCCAGCAGCGAACCGGGACAGACATATGGCTACACCTTC
-	TRBD2	TRBV20-1	TRBJ2-1	CSASLKRGEYNEQFF	TGCAGTGCTTCCCTGAAGCGGGGAGAGTACAATGAGCAGTTCTTC
few	TRBD1	TRBV5-1	TRBJ2-1	CASSLRDRAKNEQFF	TGCGCCAGCAGCCTCCGGGACAGGGCAAAAAATGAGCAGTTCTTC
-	-	TRBV20-1	TRBJ1-1	CSARGPLIDRVAFF	TGCAGTGCTAGAGGTCCCCTGATAGATCGGGTAGCTTTCTTT
few	-	TRBV7-2	TRBJ1-1	CASSPRGGGSSEAFF	TGTGCCAGCAGCCCCAGGGGCGGGGGTTCATCTGAAGCTTTCTTT
-	-	TRBV6-6	TRBJ2-3	CASVLTLSTDTQYF	TGTGCCAGCGTTTTGACACTGAGCACAGATACGCAGTATTTT
few	-	TRBV3-1	TRBJ2-2	CASSHSPNTGELFF	TGTGCCAGCAGCCATTCTCCGAACACCGGGGAGCTGTTTTTT
-	TRBD1	TRBV12-3/TRBV12-4	TRBJ1-4	CASSLSQGAQSVFF	TGTGCCAGCAGTTTATCACAGGGGGCTCAATCGGTGTTTTTT
-	TRBD1	TRBV19	TRBJ2-2	CASSIHSDRVTGELFF	TGTGCCAGTAGTATACACTCGGACAGGGTCACCGGGGAGCTGTTTTTT
-	-	TRBV24-1	TRBJ1-5	CATSDQDNQPQHF	TGTGCCACCAGTGATCAAGACAATCAGCCCCAGCATTTT
few	-	TRBV9	TRBJ2-3	CASTPGLVDTQYF	TGTGCCAGCACTCCCGGCCTAGTAGATACGCAGTATTTT
-	-	TRBV6-2/TRBV6-3	TRBJ2-3	CASSTPIGSYTDTQYF	TGTGCCAGCAGTACCCCCATAGGGTCCTACACAGATACGCAGTATTTT
few	-	TRBV29-1	TRBJ1-1	CSVEGQNTEAFF	TGCAGCGTAGAGGGACAGAACACTGAAGCTTTCTTT
-	TRBD1	TRBV5-1	TRBJ2-1	CATCMGTGVFNEQFF	TGCGCCACCTGTATGGGGACAGGGGTTTTCAATGAGCAGTTCTTC
-	-	TRBV7-3	TRBJ1-1	CASSLGGREEAFF	TGTGCCAGCAGCTTAGGGGGACGAGAGGAAGCTTTCTTT
many	-	TRBV5-1	TRBJ2-2	CASSLDTGELFF	TGTGCCAGCAGCTTAGACACCGGGGAGCTGTTTTTT
few	-	TRBV6-5	TRBJ1-1	CASRSRETGTNTEAFF	TGTGCCAGCAGATCACGTGAAACAGGGACGAACACTGAAGCTTTCTTT
few	TRBD2	TRBV29-1	TRBJ2-5	CSVAGGVEETQYF	TGCAGCGTCGCCGGGGGGGTAGAAGAGACCCAGTACTTC
-	-	TRBV10-3	TRBJ1-1	CAISPQLPWKKAFF	TGTGCCATCAGTCCACAGCTACCCTGGAAGAAAGCTTTCTTT
-	-	TRBV15	TRBJ2-3	CATSRDRGGDTQYF	TGTGCCACCAGCAGAGACAGGGGCGGAGATACGCAGTATTTT
-	-	TRBV6-5	TRBJ2-5	CASRSTGIYETQYF	TGTGCCAGCAGGAGTACAGGGATTTACGAGACCCAGTACTTC
few	-	TRBV11-2	TRBJ1-2	CASSHVGSEGYGYTF	TGTGCCAGCAGCCACGTCGGGTCGGAGGGCTATGGCTACACCTTC
-	-	TRBV7-9	TRBJ2-7	CASSRDTYEQYF	TGTGCCAGCAGCCGCGACACGTACGAGCAGTACTTC
many	-	TRBV15	TRBJ1-6	CATSRQGYNSPLHF	TGTGCCACCAGCAGACAGGGCTATAATTCACCCCTCCACTTT
-	-	TRBV12-3/TRBV12-4	TRBJ1-1	CASSRDSKFEAFF	TGTGCCAGCAGCCGTGACAGCAAATTTGAAGCTTTCTTT
few	-	TRBV6-5	TRBJ2-3	CASSYQGGTDTQYF	TGTGCCAGCAGTTACCAGGGAGGCACAGATACGCAGTATTTT
few	-	TRBV5-1	TRBJ2-5	CASSTGTLKETQYF	TGCGCCAGCAGCACCGGGACCTTGAAAGAGACCCAGTACTTC
-	TRBD1	TRBV5-1	TRBJ2-5	CASSQGTGTVQETQYF	TGCGCCAGCAGCCAAGGTACCGGGACAGTTCAAGAGACCCAGTACTTC
few	-	TRBV20-1	TRBJ1-6	CSASLFGHNNSPLHF	TGCAGTGCCAGCCTCTTCGGACACAATAATTCACCCCTCCACTTT
-	-	TRBV9	TRBJ1-5	CASSEGDLGSSNQPQHF	TGTGCCAGCAGCGAGGGGGATCTGGGTTCGAGCAATCAGCCCCAGCATTTT
-	-	TRBV11-1	TRBJ1-1	CASSPGTSSEAFF	TGTGCCAGCAGCCCCGGGACGTCCTCCGAAGCTTTCTTT
few	TRBD2	TRBV20-1	TRBJ2-7	CSAGGAGGYSYEQYF	TGCAGTGCTGGTGGAGCGGGGGGTTACTCCTACGAGCAGTACTTC
many	TRBD1	TRBV5-1	TRBJ2-2	CASSPLGQTTNTGELFF	TGCGCCAGCAGCCCACTGGGACAGACTACGAACACCGGGGAGCTGTTTTTT
-	TRBD1	TRBV4-3	TRBJ2-7	CASSLRTYGQGATYEQYF	TGCGCCAGCAGCCTTAGAACTTACGGACAGGGAGCCACCTACGAGCAGTACTTC
few	-	TRBV11-2	TRBJ2-1	CASSLRRGTRQFF	TGTGCCAGCAGCTTAAGGCGGGGAACCAGGCAGTTCTTC
-	-	TRBV27	TRBJ1-1	CASRAVQGPMNTEAFF	TGTGCCAGCAGAGCGGTACAGGGACCCATGAACACTGAAGCTTTCTTT
few	TRBD1	TRBV7-2	TRBJ1-2	CASSLGTGGGYGYTF	TGTGCCAGCAGCCTCGGGACAGGGGGCGGGTATGGCTACACCTTC